This T cell receptor beta chain originates from a study of blood T cell repertoires in COVID-19. Study-level background: From T cells, B-cell-depleted T cells, or PBMCs came the material, which was cDNA or gDNA.

This clone was counted between two and nine times. Under the authors' procedure: Amplifying reference gene primers gave estimates of nucleated cell counts. Repertoires were generated with immunoSEQ multiplex PCR, while TCRdb's copy carries only in-frame clones and drops some. The V and J calls and clone size come from that table; D and trimming were worked out from the DNA. The top ten clones hold roughly 4% of a sample with 95,000 to 150,000 clones, 70% to 90% of them seen once. Germline CDR1 SGHDT, CDR2 YYEEEE. V gave up 4 bases and J gave up 4 bases, with 17 bases separating them. CDR3 size: 15 residues.

Sequenced: peripheral blood. The V gene is TRBV5-6, the J gene TRBJ1-2; D possibly corresponds to TRBD1 (6 bases). This receptor was taken from a man between 35 and 55 years old with acute or convalescent COVID-19. The CDR3 here is CASSTTIQGTYGYTF. The CDR3 DNA sequence: TGTGCCAGCAGCACCACAATACAGGGTACCTATGGCTACACCTTC.